These T cell receptor beta chains were read from a single sample in a study of blood T cell repertoires in COVID-19. TCRdb keeps only in-frame clones here, not all; method: immunoSEQ multiplex PCR. Counted here are some 250,000 clones, approximately 90% occurring once; the ten biggest clones make up around 0.98%. Sequencing was carried out using peripheral blood. The receptors derive from a woman in her thirties or forties who had recovered from COVID-19. Each CDR3 is given without its conserved first and last residue. D genes are given only for firm matches.

CDR3 protein	D gene	V gene	J gene
ASTIAGGVYEQF	TRBD2	TRBV4-2	TRBJ2-1
ASSPQGRRETQY	-	TRBV9	TRBJ2-5
ASSPQGGIEKLF	TRBD1	TRBV9	TRBJ1-4
ASSPPGLAGIELF	TRBD2	TRBV7-2	TRBJ2-2
ASRDRGSGNTEAF	TRBD1	TRBV3-1/TRBV3-2	TRBJ1-1
ASSANTYEQY	-	TRBV9	TRBJ2-7
ASSPGDRLNTEAF	TRBD1	TRBV7-9	TRBJ1-1
ASSLAGAVGGYT	-	TRBV6-5	TRBJ1-2
ASSSPTSGRYNEQF	TRBD2	TRBV27	TRBJ2-1
ASSPEAGGTQY	-	TRBV11-2	TRBJ2-3
ASSYGTSSYNEQF	-	TRBV6-5	TRBJ2-1
ASSPPARLAPYNEQF	TRBD2	TRBV7-9	TRBJ2-1
ASSQFLTGASGYGYT	TRBD1	TRBV4-3	TRBJ1-2
ASRYPGQGKNIQY	TRBD1	TRBV28	TRBJ2-4
ASTPGYNEQF	-	TRBV12-3/TRBV12-4	TRBJ2-1
ATSGGQPYGYT	-	TRBV24-1	TRBJ1-2
ASSGDRASTEAF	TRBD1	TRBV7-2	TRBJ1-1
ASSTTRGSTNEKLF	-	TRBV19	TRBJ1-4
ASSVSAGPRWNEQF	-	TRBV9	TRBJ2-1
ASSPGSGETQY	-	TRBV18	TRBJ2-5
ASSFGGSTGELF	-	TRBV7-2	TRBJ2-2
ASSLGQAGVLT	-	TRBV11-3	TRBJ2-6
ASSPDRLSTDTQY	-	TRBV6-2/TRBV6-3	TRBJ2-3
ASRPGQGVTEAF	TRBD1	TRBV19	TRBJ1-1
ASSPGFYEQY	-	TRBV4-1	TRBJ2-7
ASSQIPSSYNEQF	-	TRBV9	TRBJ2-1
ASSPVAGGPVDEQF	TRBD2	TRBV5-1	TRBJ2-1
ASRFIGAAGLRGKLF	-	TRBV7-9	TRBJ1-4
ASSSGQGSADTQY	TRBD1	TRBV6-2/TRBV6-3	TRBJ2-3
ASSPAGGTDTQY	TRBD2	TRBV28	TRBJ2-3
ASSFDIQETQY	-	TRBV12-3/TRBV12-4	TRBJ2-5
ASSAFRDTEAF	-	TRBV5-1	TRBJ1-1
ASSQRFGGTDTQY	TRBD2	TRBV4-3	TRBJ2-3
ASSPPRAGGRNEQF	TRBD2	TRBV4-2	TRBJ2-1
ASSPGGLAGAYEQY	TRBD2	TRBV9	TRBJ2-7
ASSTQVGAF	-	TRBV19	TRBJ1-1
ASSDRGWTASTDTQY	-	TRBV6-4	TRBJ2-3